This record covers a single T cell receptor (beta chain). Its specific antigen is unknown. No base quality information exists; no much larger clone differs at one position. V loses 4 bases at its end and J loses 5 bases; junction bases beyond the gene matches: 11. From the cysteine through the phenylalanine, the CDR3 covers 16 amino acids. CDR3 DNA only is kept here, 48 bases in frame from base 1. CDR1 and CDR2 are read off the germline V gene as SGHTA and FQGNSA. The data were obtained in a study of shared clonotypes between healthy human individuals (dated by TCRdb to about 2020). Notes on the research overall: Three men and a couple of women, aged 18 to 49 years, made up the cohort. The study deeply sequenced blood TCR repertoires of about five healthy adults to estimate repertoire size and the extent of clonotype sharing between individuals. For each donor, CD4 naive and CD4 memory were each given three plates, CD8 naive was given two plates, and CD8 memory was given one plate. Different laboratories and diverse techniques were used to prepare libraries and sequence TCR repertoires, to increase sequencing depth and limit assay-specific biases. Per donor, leukapheresis produced somewhere between about 0.94 and 10 billion PBMCs. General conclusions and limits of the study: Even with the large sequencing depth, rarefaction of the sorted-subset datasets indicated that sequencing was incomplete. Estimated clonotype richness was generally larger for naive than for memory subsets. Because the study included a small number of donors, the genetic and exposure-history diversity represented was limited. Pairwise subsampling indicated that sequencing depth was expected to affect the degree of clonotype sharing among donors. Sharing across a few donors was observed for about 5% of naive CD4, about 3.2% of naive CD8, about 2.3% of memory CD4, and about 0.39% of memory CD8 clonotypes. Sampling was restricted to blood, and TCR repertoires in tissues likely differ from the TCR repertoires found in blood. Compared with non-shared clonotypes, the clonotypes found in all four sorted-subset donors had higher generation probabilities.

Donors were healthy HIV-negative adults with no recently reported acute infections or vaccinations. Only Caucasian adults living in Nashville, Tennessee, USA were represented among the donors. CD4+ T cells were enriched through magnetic negative selection, after which naive cells were positively selected on CD45RA and the remaining negative fraction served as the memory subset. Blood was collected by leukapheresis, and PBMCs were isolated by Ficoll-Histopaque density gradient centrifugation and then cryopreserved in liquid nitrogen vapor phase. Analytical flow cytometry was used to check the purity and quantity of every magnetically sorted T cell population. Genomic DNA was isolated from every sorted fraction and measured by UV absorbance on a Nanodrop 2000c. Using the deep immunoSEQ assay, TCR CDR3 regions were amplified from genomic DNA by multiplex PCR. For each cell subset, the extracted genomic DNA was distributed evenly across all wells of several immunoSEQ 96-well plates, and each plate served as one replicate. For sorted subsets, around 200 ng genomic DNA, equal to 30,000 to 35,000 T cell genomes, was loaded into each replicate PCR. The purified libraries were quantified using a Qubit 3.0 fluorometer, sized with a Bioanalyzer 2100, and then quantified again using the KAPA Library Quantification kit. Every immunoSEQ 96-well plate was sequenced on a dedicated single-read 150-cycle Illumina NextSeq 550 flow cell. On the study's bioinformatics: Because the immunoSEQ output held only junctional sequences and lacked quality scores, the filtering could not match the filtering applied to full-length reads. Sequences were annotated with PyIR, a Python wrapper for IgBLAST v1.9, and V/J genes and CDR3 were assigned using IMGT germline references. Reads were filtered out if the reads had weak V/J assignments (E-value above 1e-6), no CDR3, stop codons, out-of-frame junctions, or ambiguous translated residues. A V3J clonotype was defined by an identical inferred V gene, J gene, and CDR3 amino acid sequence. To compute the percentage overlap between repertoires, the number of shared unique clonotypes was divided by the size of the smaller repertoire. Three approaches were used to assess repertoire richness: RTK rarefaction, the Chao1 estimator, and Recon v2.1 estimates of unobserved clonotypes. Generation probabilities for all TCRbeta clonotypes obtained by the gDNA method from four donors were computed using OLGA. TCRdb retrieved this table from immuneACCESS and kept in-frame rearrangements only. Not all clones are present; in checked studies, unresolved V genes account for under half, and no reason is known for the remainder. The D gene and trimming were derived from the DNA, and the V and J assignments and clone size from that table. The sample table shows roughly 2.5 million clones, and approximately 92% are seen once. The ten largest make up around 0.14% of the sample.

The clonotype originates from a man aged 18 to 29 in good health. The specimen sequenced was naive CD4+ T cells sorted from blood. This sample's cell subset or site label indicates: CD45RA+ positively selected. The chain uses TRBV7-2 and TRBJ2-5, and 9 bases in between align with TRBD2. The CDR3 loop reads CASSSGEAGGQETQYF. The nucleotides read TGTGCCAGCAGCTCCGGTGAAGCGGGGGGCCAGGAGACCCAGTACTTC.